These 13 T cell receptor beta chains share one sample of origin, sequenced in a study of cytomegalovirus exposure and HLA in healthy donors. Primers: 60 Vbeta forward and 13 Jbeta reverse. Data came from immunoSEQ multiplex PCR; TCRdb stores just in-frame clones and leaves some out. The sample has approximately 160,000 clones; over 80% are singletons. Material for sequencing was PBMCs. The receptor set was obtained from a human donor in good health.

This chain links TRBV5-1 with TRBJ2-7, with D perhaps matching TRBD1 (5 bases). Germline V gene sequence: CDR1 SGHRS, CDR2 YFSETQ. Trimming removed 0 bases at V and 2 bases at J, with 12 bases between. The CDR3 has 15 amino acids. CDR3 protein: CASSLVGRETYEQYF. CDR3 coding DNA: TGCGCCAGCAGCTTGGTCGGCAGGGAAACCTACGAGCAGTACTTC. Variable domain in full (rest from reference TRBV5-1 and TRBJ2-7): KAGVTQTPRYLIKTRGQQVTLSCSPISGHRSVSWYQQTPGQGLQFLFEYFSETQRNKGNFPGRFSGRQFSNSRSEMNVSTLELGDSALYLCASSLVGRETYEQYFGPGTRLTVT.

The J gene is TRBJ1-5, the V gene TRBV6-5, with 9 bases lining up with TRBD1. The CDR3 is 15 amino acids. V gave up 5 bases and J gave up 6 bases; unmatched junction bases: 8. Germline lookup yields CDR1 MNHEY and CDR2 SVGAGI. CDR3 DNA: TGTGCCAGCAGTCCAGGACAGGGGTTTAGTCAGCCCCAGCATTTT. The encoded protein is CASSPGQGFSQPQHF.

This chain links TRBV5-1 with TRBJ2-7; D possibly corresponds to TRBD2 (5 bases). The length of the CDR3 is 14 residues. The germline V gene has CDR1 SGHRS and CDR2 YFSETQ. V dropped 3 bases and J dropped 3 bases, with 13 bases sitting between them. The CDR3 DNA follows: TGCGCCAGCAGCTCAGGACTGTTTAGCTACGAGCAGTACTTC. Translating it yields CASSSGLFSYEQYF.

The chain carries TRBV6-5 and TRBJ1-1, with 8 bases lining up with TRBD1. The V segment lost 7 bases and the J segment 5 bases; nucleotides outside the gene matches: 9. Germline V gene lookup returns CDR1 MNHEY and CDR2 SVGAGI. The CDR3 is made up of 14 amino acids. The CDR3 DNA reads TGTGCCAGCAAAACAGGCCAGGGGGCTACTGAAGCTTTCTTT. This encodes CASKTGQGATEAFF.

The chain carries TRBV5-1 and TRBJ2-3; 14 nucleotides agree with TRBD2. From germline, CDR1 is SGHRS and CDR2 YFSETQ. The junction had 6 bases not matched to a gene; V was cut back by 0 bases and J by 0 bases. This CDR3 comprises 19 residues. This CDR3 reads CASSLAGLAGGSSTDTQYF. The CDR3 nucleotides read TGCGCCAGCAGCTTGGCAGGACTAGCGGGGGGCTCCAGCACAGATACGCAGTATTTT.

This rearrangement joins TRBV13 to TRBJ1-1; 10 bases match TRBD1. The ends lost 4 bases at V and 4 bases at J; junction bases unmatched: 12. There are 17 residues in the CDR3. The germline V gene has CDR1 PRHDT and CDR2 FYEKMQ (reference sequence). CDR3 DNA: TGTGCCAGCAGCTCTTACGGGACAGGGGTGTTGGGCACTGAAGCTTTCTTT. Its protein product is CASSSYGTGVLGTEAFF.

CDR3 nucleotide sequence: TGCGCCAGCAGCCTCATCGGGGTCGGAACTGAAGCTTTCTTT. Translation gives CASSLIGVGTEAFF. The genes are TRBV4-3 and TRBJ1-1; D ambiguous. The germline V gene encodes CDR1 LGHNA and CDR2 YSLEER. The CDR3 is made up of 14 amino acids. Trimming took off 4 bases at V and 5 bases at J, with 14 bases between the two ends.

The chain employs TRBV6-7 and TRBJ2-5; D is undetermined. The end of the DNA fits TRBJ2-7 better, so the J call may be wrong. TRBV6-7 is flagged as an ORF with uncertain function. The CDR3 is made up of 16 amino acids. The CDR3 sequence: CASSYPVGPSSYEQYF. The CDR3, as DNA: TGTGCCAGCAGTTATCCCGTTGGGCCGAGCTCCTACGAGCAGTACTTC.

The chain combines TRBV9 with TRBJ2-5, with 8 nucleotides matching TRBD2. The germline CDR1 and CDR2 sequences are SGDLS and YYNGEE. The CDR3 contains 15 residues. The trim removed 3 bases at V and 5 bases at J, leaving 9 bases unmatched. CDR3 DNA: TGTGCCAGCAGCGGGTCGGGGGGGCAGGGGGAGACCCAGTACTTC. Its translation is CASSGSGGQGETQYF.

V and J are TRBV6-1 and TRBJ1-4; the D gene is possibly TRBD1 (5 bases). The germline V gene encodes CDR1 MNHNS and CDR2 SASEGT. The V end was cut by 2 bases, the J end by 3 bases, with 10 bases between. There are 15 residues in the CDR3. As DNA, the CDR3 is TGTGCCAGCAGTGAAAGGAGGGGAGCTAATGAAAAACTGTTTTTT. The encoded protein is CASSERRGANEKLFF.

The chain combines TRBV5-1 with TRBJ2-5; 9 nucleotides line up with TRBD1. With the DNA end fitting TRBJ2-7 better, the J assignment may be wrong. CDR1 is SGHRS, CDR2 YFSETQ, per germline. The CDR3 totals 14 residues. For the CDR3, the DNA is TGCGCCAGCAGCCCCGGGACAGGGTTCGACGAGCAGTACTTC. Protein product: CASSPGTGFDEQYF.

The rearrangement links TRBV6-1 to TRBJ2-6; TRBD2 might be the D (5 bases). Trimming removed 5 bases from V and 0 bases from J, with 5 bases in between. The CDR3 is 14 residues long. Germline CDR1 reads MNHNS; CDR2 reads SASEGT. The CDR3 region is CASSRDSGANVLTF. Here the CDR3 DNA reads TGTGCCAGCAGTCGGGACTCTGGGGCCAACGTCCTGACTTTC.

This chain uses TRBV27 with TRBJ1-1; tentative D call: TRBD1 (5 bases). The germline V gene encodes CDR1 MNHEY and CDR2 SMNVEV (reference sequence). There are 14 residues in the CDR3. V was cut by 6 bases and J by 3 bases, with 14 bases left in between. The CDR3 coding sequence is TGTGCCAGCAGCGGAGGGGCGAAAGACACTGAAGCTTTCTTT. As protein: CASSGGAKDTEAFF.